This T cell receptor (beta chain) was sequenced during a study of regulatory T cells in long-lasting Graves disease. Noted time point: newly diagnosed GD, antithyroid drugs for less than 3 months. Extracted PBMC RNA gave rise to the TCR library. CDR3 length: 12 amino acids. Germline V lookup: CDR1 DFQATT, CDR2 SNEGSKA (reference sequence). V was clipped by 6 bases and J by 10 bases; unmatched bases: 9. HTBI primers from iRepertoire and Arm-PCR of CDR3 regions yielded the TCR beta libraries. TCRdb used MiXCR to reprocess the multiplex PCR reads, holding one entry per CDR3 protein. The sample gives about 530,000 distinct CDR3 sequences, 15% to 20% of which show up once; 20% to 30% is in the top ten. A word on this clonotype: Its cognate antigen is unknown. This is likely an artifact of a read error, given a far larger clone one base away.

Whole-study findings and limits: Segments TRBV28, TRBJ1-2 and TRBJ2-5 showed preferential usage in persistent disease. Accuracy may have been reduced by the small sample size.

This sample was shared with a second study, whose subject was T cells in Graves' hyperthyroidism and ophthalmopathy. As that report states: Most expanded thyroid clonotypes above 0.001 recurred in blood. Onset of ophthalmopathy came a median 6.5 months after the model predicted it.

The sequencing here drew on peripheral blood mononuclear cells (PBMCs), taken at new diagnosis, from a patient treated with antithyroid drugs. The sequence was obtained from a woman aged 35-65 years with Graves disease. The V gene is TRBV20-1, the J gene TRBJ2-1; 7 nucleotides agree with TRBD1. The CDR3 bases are TGCAGTGCAGCCACAGGGGCGGGCGAGCAGTTCTTC. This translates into CSAATGAGEQFF.